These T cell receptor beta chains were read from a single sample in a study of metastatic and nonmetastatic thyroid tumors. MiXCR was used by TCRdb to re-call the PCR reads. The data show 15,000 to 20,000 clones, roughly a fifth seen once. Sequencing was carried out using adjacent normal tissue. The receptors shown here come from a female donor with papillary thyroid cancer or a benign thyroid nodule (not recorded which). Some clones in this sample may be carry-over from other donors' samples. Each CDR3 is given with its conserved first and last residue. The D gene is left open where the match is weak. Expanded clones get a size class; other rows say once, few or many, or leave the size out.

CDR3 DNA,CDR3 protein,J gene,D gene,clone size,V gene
TGTGCCAGCAGTGCCAGGGCTATTAGCCAAGAGACCAAGTACTTC,CASSARAISQETKYF,TRBJ2-5,NA,NA,TRBV28
TGTGCCAGCAGTCCCCGGCCGGGTAACAATGAGCAGTTCTTC,CASSPRPGNNEQFF,TRBJ2-1,NA,NA,TRBV12-3/TRBV12-4
TGTGCCAGCAGCTTAGCCGACTCTGCATACGAGCAGTACTTC,CASSLADSAYEQYF,TRBJ2-7,NA,NA,TRBV11-2
TGTGCCAGCAGTTTATGGGGCAACTCTGGAAACACCATATATTTT,CASSLWGNSGNTIYF,TRBJ1-3,NA,many,TRBV28
TGTGCCAGCAGTGAAATAAGGGACAGGATTAGAAACACCATATATTTT,CASSEIRDRIRNTIYF,TRBJ1-3,TRBD1,few,TRBV6-1
TGTGCCAGCAGCTTAGCCCTCGTTTCTTATTCGACAGGAAACATTCAGTACTTC,CASSLALVSYSTGNIQYF,TRBJ2-4,NA,NA,TRBV7-2
TGTGCCAGCAGCACCGATAGGGGGAGAAAGTACGAGCAGTACTTC,CASSTDRGRKYEQYF,TRBJ2-7,NA,few,TRBV11-1
TGTGCCAGACCCAGGAACACTGAAGCTTTCTTT,CARPRNTEAFF,TRBJ1-1,NA,NA,TRBV6-1
TGTGCCAGCAACGGACTAGCGGGAGGCAATGAGCAGTTCTTC,CASNGLAGGNEQFF,TRBJ2-1,TRBD2,few,TRBV6-1
TGTGCCAGCAGTAGTATCCAGAGGGAATACGAGCAGTACTTC,CASSSIQREYEQYF,TRBJ2-7,NA,few,TRBV6-2/TRBV6-3
TGCAGTGCTAGAGAGTTGGGACAGTGGGACTATGGCTACACCTTC,CSARELGQWDYGYTF,TRBJ1-2,TRBD1,NA,TRBV20-1
TGTGCCAGCACCCTAGGGGAGACCCAGTACTTC,CASTLGETQYF,TRBJ2-5,NA,few,TRBV27
TGTGCCAGCAGCAACGGACTAGCGGGAGGCAATGAGCAGTTCTTC,CASSNGLAGGNEQFF,TRBJ2-1,TRBD2,NA,TRBV6-1
TGTGCCAGCTCACGGGGCGTCCAAGAGACCCAGTACTTC,CASSRGVQETQYF,TRBJ2-5,NA,NA,TRBV18
TGTGCCAGCAGTCCCCGTTCGGGATGGAATGAGCAGTTCTTC,CASSPRSGWNEQFF,TRBJ2-1,NA,NA,TRBV28
TGTGCCAGCAGTTGGTCAGCGGGAGCCTACGAGCAGTACTTC,CASSWSAGAYEQYF,TRBJ2-7,TRBD2,few,TRBV6-2/TRBV6-3
TGCGCCAGCAGCTTGGGGACTAGCGGGGGAGAGACCCAGTACTTC,CASSLGTSGGETQYF,TRBJ2-5,TRBD2,many,TRBV5-1
TGTGCCATCAGCTTTGACACCGGGGAGCTGTTTTTT,CAISFDTGELFF,TRBJ2-2,NA,NA,TRBV11-3
TGTGCCAGCAGTTTTGGGGACACCTACAATCAGCCCCAGCATTTT,CASSFGDTYNQPQHF,TRBJ1-5,NA,NA,TRBV12-3/TRBV12-4
TGTGCCAGCAGTGAAGGGGGGGGCTACACCTTC,CASSEGGGYTF,TRBJ1-2,NA,many,TRBV25-1
TGCAGCGTTGTGGGACAGGGGAGCTACGAGCAGTACTTC,CSVVGQGSYEQYF,TRBJ2-7,TRBD1,few,TRBV29-1
TGTGCCAGCCAGGGGGAGGGCCTAATCGAGCAGTACTTC,CASQGEGLIEQYF,TRBJ2-7,NA,NA,TRBV28
TGTGCCAGCACTAGACAGGGTCAGTCTCCAACTAATGAAAAGCTGTTTTTT,CASTRQGQSPTNEKLFF,TRBJ1-4,TRBD1,NA,TRBV12-3/TRBV12-4
TGTGCCAGCAGGGGGGACAGACACACAGATACGCAGTATTTT,CASRGDRHTDTQYF,TRBJ2-3,TRBD1,NA,TRBV6-1
TGTGCCAGCAGAGCGGGAGAGACCCAGTACTTC,CASRAGETQYF,TRBJ2-5,NA,NA,TRBV6-1
TGCGCCAGCAGCTTGGCTGGGGGAGAGGTGACCCAGTACTTC,CASSLAGGEVTQYF,TRBJ2-5,NA,few,TRBV5-1
TGTGCCAGCAGCGTAGTGGGGCTAGCGGGGGGCAATGAGCAGTTCTTC,CASSVVGLAGGNEQFF,TRBJ2-1,TRBD2,few,TRBV9
TGTGCCAGTAGTAACCTAGCGGGAGTCGGGAATGAGCAGTTCTTC,CASSNLAGVGNEQFF,TRBJ2-1,TRBD2,NA,TRBV19
TGTGCCAGCAGCCCCCGACAAGTCCCCTACGAGCAGTACTTC,CASSPRQVPYEQYF,TRBJ2-7,NA,NA,TRBV12-3/TRBV12-4
TGCAGTGCGTTTCTAGCGGGAGGGTTGTACACCGGGGAGCTGTTTTTT,CSAFLAGGLYTGELFF,TRBJ2-2,TRBD2,NA,TRBV20-1
TGTGCCAGCAGCATTTCGGACTATGGCTACACCTTC,CASSISDYGYTF,TRBJ1-2,NA,many,TRBV6-1
TGTGCCACCAGTGATACCAGGAGCTCCTACGAGCAGTACTTC,CATSDTRSSYEQYF,TRBJ2-7,NA,many,TRBV24-1
TGCAGTGTACGGGAACCCACGAACACCGGGGAGCTGTTTTTT,CSVREPTNTGELFF,TRBJ2-2,NA,NA,TRBV20-1
TGTGCCAGCAGTTCCGACGGGGGGGTGAGCACAGATACGCAGTATTTT,CASSSDGGVSTDTQYF,TRBJ2-3,TRBD2,NA,TRBV6-5
TGCAGTGTCATCGGACTAGCGGGGAACTACGAGCAGTACTTC,CSVIGLAGNYEQYF,TRBJ2-7,TRBD2,few,TRBV20-1
TGTGCCAGCAGCCAAGGTTGGGGTAGCGGGAGTTCCTACGAGCAGTACTTC,CASSQGWGSGSSYEQYF,TRBJ2-7,TRBD2,NA,TRBV3-1
TGTGCCAGCAGTTTATATTCAGGCACAGATACGCAGTATTTT,CASSLYSGTDTQYF,TRBJ2-3,NA,NA,TRBV27
TGCGCCAGCAGCGAACGGGACAGCCATGCAGATACGCAGTATTTT,CASSERDSHADTQYF,TRBJ2-3,TRBD1,NA,TRBV5-1
TGTGCCAGCAGTTTAGGACAGGGGGCTGGAAACACCATATATTTT,CASSLGQGAGNTIYF,TRBJ1-3,TRBD1,few,TRBV6-5
TGTGCCAGCAGCTTGGGAGCTAATTCCTACGAGCAGTACTTC,CASSLGANSYEQYF,TRBJ2-7,NA,few,TRBV5-6